The 15 T cell receptor beta chains below all came from one sample that was sequenced in a study of blood T cell repertoires in COVID-19. Data came from immunoSEQ multiplex PCR; TCRdb stores just in-frame clones and leaves some out. The data contain some 74,000 clones, approximately 76% of them singletons. Sequenced sample: peripheral blood. These receptors all stem from a man between 65 and 79 years old with active or convalescent COVID-19.

The chain has TRBV9 and TRBJ1-6; no clear D. Germline CDR1 SGDLS, CDR2 YYNGEE. V was clipped by 5 bases and J by 8 bases, with 11 bases between them. CDR3 length: 13 amino acids. DNA of the CDR3: TGTGCCAGCAGAAGACAAGATGATTCACCCCTCCACTTT. Its protein is CASRRQDDSPLHF. Using reference TRBV9 and TRBJ1-6 for the parts outside the CDR3, the full variable domain is DSGVTQTPKHLITATGQRVTLRCSPRSGDLSVYWYQQSLDQGLQFLIQYYNGEERAKGNILERFSAQQFPDLHSELNLSSLELGDSALYFCASRRQDDSPLHFGNGTRLTVT.

This rearrangement joins TRBV28 to TRBJ1-2, with D perhaps matching TRBD1 (6 bases). CDR1 is MDHEN and CDR2 is SYDVKM in the germline V gene. Trimming took off 6 bases at V and 8 bases at J, with 25 bases between the two ends. The CDR3 runs to 16 residues. The CDR3 coding sequence is TGTGCCAGCAGCAACCCTCCCCCCGCGGGGGCATGGGGCTACACCTTC. Its translation: CASSNPPPAGAWGYTF.

The chain joins TRBV2 to TRBJ2-7; TRBD2 matches 9 bases. Germline loops: CDR1 SNHLY, CDR2 FYNNEI. V gave up 4 bases and J gave up 12 bases; unmatched junction bases: 13. The CDR3 covers 14 residues. The CDR3 DNA reads TGTGCCAGCAGTGTAGTAGCGGGGGCCCAGCAGGTGTACTTC. Its translation is CASSVVAGAQQVYF. Full variable domain (rest looked up from reference TRBV2 and TRBJ2-7): EPEVTQTPSHQVTQMGQEVILRCVPISNHLYFYWYRQILGQKVEFLVSFYNNEISEKSEIFDDQFSVERPDGSNFTLKIRSTKLEDSAMYFCASSVVAGAQQVYFGPGTRLTVT.

J is TRBJ1-4 and V is TRBV2, with TRBD1 as a possible D gene (6 bases). V was pared by 9 bases and J by 2 bases, with 13 bases between. The CDR3 spans 14 residues. Germline CDR1 and CDR2: SNHLY and FYNNEI. This chain's CDR3 is CARGEQGTNEKLFF. The CDR3 DNA reads TGTGCCAGAGGAGAACAGGGTACTAATGAAAAACTGTTTTTT.

V and J are TRBV20-1 and TRBJ1-2; D gene unclear. CDR1 DFQATT and CDR2 SNEGSKA come from the germline V gene (reference sequence). V was shortened by 3 bases and J by 4 bases, with 12 bases between the two germline ends. CDR3 length equals 13 residues. The CDR3 loop reads CSASNGETYGYTF. CDR3 DNA: TGCAGTGCTAGTAATGGGGAGACCTATGGCTACACCTTC.

This clone was seen a single time. The V gene is TRBV14, the J gene TRBJ2-2; weak D call: TRBD1 (6 bases). Germline V gene sequence: CDR1 SGHDN, CDR2 FVKESK. V was clipped by 5 bases and J by 6 bases, with 10 bases between them. The CDR3 consists of 13 residues. CDR3 protein: CASSRNRAGELFF. Written as DNA, the CDR3 is TGTGCCAGCAGCAGGAACAGGGCCGGGGAGCTGTTTTTT. Drawing the rest from reference TRBV14 and TRBJ2-2, the complete variable domain is EAGVTQFPSHSVIEKGQTVTLRCDPISGHDNLYWYRRVMGKEIKFLLHFVKESKQDESGMPNNRFLAERTGGTYSTLKVQPAELEDSGVYFCASSRNRAGELFFGEGSRLTVL.

V usage is TRBV27 and J usage is TRBJ1-1; maybe TRBD1 (5 bases). There are 15 residues in the CDR3. CDR1 MNHEY and CDR2 SMNVEV come from the germline V gene (reference sequence). V dropped 6 bases and J dropped 4 bases, with 18 bases sitting between them. This CDR3 reads CASRLIAGGTTEAFF. CDR3 nucleotides: TGTGCCAGCAGACTTATCGCCGGGGGGACCACTGAAGCTTTCTTT.

V usage is TRBV24-1 and J usage is TRBJ2-3; 7 bases match TRBD2. Germline V gene data show CDR1 as KGHDR and CDR2 as SFDVKD. The CDR3 covers 13 residues. The V and J ends lost 9 bases and 4 bases, in that order; junction bases with no gene match: 6. The CDR3 coding sequence is TGTGCCACCCGGGACTATAACGCAGATACGCAGTATTTT. It specifies CATRDYNADTQYF.

V is TRBV2 and J is TRBJ1-2, with 8 positions matching TRBD1. Germline trimming cut 8 bases from V and 6 bases from J; bases unmatched to any gene: 5. The CDR3 runs 12 residues. Per germline, CDR1 SNHLY and CDR2 FYNNEI. This CDR3 reads CASGLDRDGYTF. In nucleotides, the CDR3 is TGTGCCAGCGGATTGGACAGGGATGGCTACACCTTC. The full variable domain, in which reference TRBV2 and TRBJ1-2 provide the parts outside the CDR3, is EPEVTQTPSHQVTQMGQEVILRCVPISNHLYFYWYRQILGQKVEFLVSFYNNEISEKSEIFDDQFSVERPDGSNFTLKIRSTKLEDSAMYFCASGLDRDGYTFGSGTRLTVV.

This chain connects TRBV29-1 to TRBJ1-3; D uncertain. Germline CDR1 and CDR2: SQVTM and ANQGSEA. This CDR3 has 14 amino acids. Deletions cut 5 bases from V and 2 bases from J, with 13 bases between. In DNA form, the CDR3 reads TGCAGCGTTCGGTTACAGCTTACTGGAAACACCATATATTTT. It codes for CSVRLQLTGNTIYF.

V and J are TRBV9 and TRBJ2-3; 8 bases agree with TRBD1. With V trimmed by 4 bases and J by 8 bases, 6 bases remained unmatched. CDR1 and CDR2 from the germline V gene are SGDLS and YYNGEE. The CDR3 covers 13 residues. CDR3 bases: TGTGCCAGCAGCCTAGACAGGGGAGGTACGCAGTATTTT. Translated, it gives CASSLDRGGTQYF.

The chain couples TRBV24-1 to TRBJ2-2, with D perhaps TRBD1 (5 bases). The CDR3 is 15 amino acids. V gave up 5 bases and J gave up 4 bases, with 13 bases separating them. Per germline, CDR1 KGHDR and CDR2 SFDVKD. The chain's CDR3 is CATSGGAFGTGELFF. DNA of the CDR3: TGTGCCACCAGTGGGGGCGCCTTTGGCACCGGGGAGCTGTTTTTT.

The chain combines TRBV23-1 with TRBJ2-4; TRBD2 is a possible D gene (6 bases). TRBV23-1 is noted as an ORF with a role that remains uncertain. This CDR3 has 15 amino acids. V lost 7 bases and J lost 3, with 16 bases in between. CDR3 residues: CASILGGFGKNIQYF. In DNA form, the CDR3 reads TGCGCCAGCATCCTGGGAGGTTTCGGCAAAAACATTCAGTACTTC.

The chain is built from TRBV3-1 (or the pseudogene TRBV3-2) and TRBJ2-7; 8 nucleotides align to TRBD1. V gave up 3 bases and J gave up 5 bases; unmatched junction bases: 3. Germline loops: CDR1 LGHDT, CDR2 YNNKEL (reference sequence). The CDR3 loop spans 13 amino acids. CDR3: CASSQGQADEQYF. CDR3 nucleotide sequence: TGTGCCAGCAGCCAGGGACAGGCCGACGAGCAGTACTTC.

This clone was found once. The J gene is TRBJ1-2, the V gene TRBV28; 9 bases line up with TRBD1. Germline CDR1 and CDR2: MDHEN and SYDVKM. The CDR3 is made up of 12 amino acids. J lost 4 bases, V lost 7 bases, and 1 base had no gene match. The CDR3 nucleotides are TGTGCCAGCACGGACAGGGGCTATGGCTACACCTTC. This translates into CASTDRGYGYTF.